The rows below give T cell receptor beta chains drawn from one sample of a study of cytomegalovirus exposure and HLA in healthy donors. Clones were read by immunoSEQ multiplex PCR, and TCRdb kept only the in-frame ones, dropping some. Of approximately 220,000 clones listed, over 80% are singletons. Material: PBMCs. The receptors derive from a woman in her twenties or thirties in good health and CMV-seropositive. CDR3s include the opening cysteine and the closing phenylalanine or tryptophan. D genes are given only for firm matches. Expanded clones get a size class; other rows say once, few or many, or leave the size out.

d_gene | len | j_gene | v_gene | abundance | CDR3nt | CDR3aa
- | 14 | TRBJ1-5 | TRBV27 | - | TGTGCCAGCAGTTTAGAGGGGGGTATTCAGCCCCAGCATTTT | CASSLEGGIQPQHF
TRBD2 | 15 | TRBJ2-3 | TRBV9 | - | TGTGCCAGCAGCGTTTCGACTAGCGCCACAGATACGCAGTATTTT | CASSVSTSATDTQYF
- | 13 | TRBJ1-1 | TRBV27 | - | TGTGCCAGCAGTTTAAATGGGGAAACTGAAGCTTTCTTT | CASSLNGETEAFF
- | 12 | TRBJ2-7 | TRBV6-4 | - | TGTGCCGCTAGCGACGGGAACTACGAGCAGTACTTC | CAASDGNYEQYF
TRBD1 | 17 | TRBJ1-1 | TRBV29-1 | - | TGCAGCGTTGAAGATCGGGGACAGGGGGCCGGGAACACTGAAGCTTTCTTT | CSVEDRGQGAGNTEAFF
- | 16 | TRBJ2-4 | TRBV9 | once | TGTGCCAGCAGCCCTCAAACAGGGTATAGCAAAAACATTCAGTACTTC | CASSPQTGYSKNIQYF
TRBD1 | 15 | TRBJ2-5 | TRBV30 | - | TGTGCCTGGACTGGGACAGGGGGCAGACAAGAGACCCAGTACTTC | CAWTGTGGRQETQYF
- | 10 | TRBJ1-1 | TRBV27 | - | TGTGCCAGCTGGGGCACTGAAGCTTTCTTT | CASWGTEAFF
- | 14 | TRBJ2-7 | TRBV5-4 | - | TGTGCCAGCAGCTTGTTGGAGCGGCCCTACGAGCAGTACTTC | CASSLLERPYEQYF
- | 13 | TRBJ2-3 | TRBV6-4 | few | TGTGCCAGCAGTGCTAGTAGCACAGATACGCAGTATTTT | CASSASSTDTQYF
- | 13 | TRBJ2-3 | TRBV9 | - | TGTGCCAGCAGTTTTTCCCACACAGATACGCAGTATTTT | CASSFSHTDTQYF
TRBD2 | 15 | TRBJ2-5 | TRBV27 | - | TGTGCCAGCAGTGGCAGCGGGGGGGCGCGAGAGACCCAGTACTTC | CASSGSGGARETQYF
TRBD2 | 17 | TRBJ2-7 | TRBV25-1 | - | TGTGCCAGCAGTGAATCAAGAGGACTAGCGGGAGGGTCGGAGCAGTACTTC | CASSESRGLAGGSEQYF
- | 14 | TRBJ1-3 | TRBV30 | - | TGTGCCTTCCGGGACTCCGGCTCTGGAAACACCATATATTTT | CAFRDSGSGNTIYF
TRBD2 | 16 | TRBJ2-1 | TRBV27 | - | TGTGCCAGCAGTTCCGGACTAGCGGGAGTCTACAATGAGCAGTTCTTC | CASSSGLAGVYNEQFF
- | 13 | TRBJ2-1 | TRBV12-5 | - | TGTGCTAGTGGTTTGGTGGGGGGCAATGAGCAGTTCTTC | CASGLVGGNEQFF